The 16 T cell receptor beta chains in this list originate from one sample, sequenced in a study of cytomegalovirus exposure and HLA in healthy donors. Vbeta (60) and Jbeta (13) primers were used in the PCR. Assay: immunoSEQ multiplex PCR; the TCRdb copy retains only in-frame clones and omits some. The table shows around 150,000 clones, with roughly 73% occurring only once. Sequenced sample: PBMCs. The origin of the receptors is a woman aged 25-40 years in good health and CMV-seronegative.

This chain joins TRBV10-3 and TRBJ2-7; 7 bases line up with TRBD1. The CDR3 runs to 13 residues. Losses at the gene ends were 11 bases for V and 5 bases for J; bases not matched to a gene: 12. Germline CDR1 reads ENHRY; CDR2 reads SYGVKD. The CDR3 bases are TGTGCCTCCCAGCTCCAGACAGGGAACGAGCAGTACTTC. Translated: CASQLQTGNEQYF.

The chain carries TRBV9 and TRBJ2-3; tentatively, D is TRBD2 (6 bases). V shed 0 bases and J shed 1 base, with 18 bases lying between them. CDR3 length: 18 residues. Germline-derived CDR1 and CDR2 are SGDLS and YYNGEE. The CDR3 region is CASSVVLSGASGTDTQYF. Here the CDR3 DNA reads TGTGCCAGCAGCGTAGTCCTCAGTGGGGCTAGCGGCACAGATACGCAGTATTTT.

This chain connects TRBV2 to TRBJ2-1; 12 bases agree with TRBD2. V was clipped by 4 bases and J by 9 bases; unmatched bases: 10. Germline assignment: CDR1 SNHLY and CDR2 FYNNEI. The CDR3 loop spans 16 amino acids. CDR3 sequence (DNA): TGTGCCAGCAGTGGGCTACTAGCGGGGGGCGGGATTGAGCAGTTCTTC. Translating it yields CASSGLLAGGGIEQFF.

The V gene is TRBV5-8, the J gene TRBJ1-2; D not resolved. The CDR3 runs to 15 residues. The germline V gene has CDR1 SGHTS and CDR2 YDEGEE. With 4 bases removed from V and 1 base from J, the gap between germline ends came to 14 bases. The CDR3 loop reads CASSRLRPLNYGYTF. Here the CDR3 DNA reads TGTGCCAGCAGCCGACTCCGTCCCCTTAACTATGGCTACACCTTC.

J is TRBJ1-5 and V is TRBV5-6; 8 bases are a match to TRBD1. The trim removed 4 bases at V and 7 bases at J, leaving 7 bases unmatched. CDR3 size: 14 residues. Looked up from germline, CDR1 is SGHDT and CDR2 is YYEEEE. In DNA, the CDR3 is TGTGCCAGCAGCCTCCGGACAGGGAACCAGCCCCAGCATTTT. It is translated as CASSLRTGNQPQHF.

This sequence joins TRBV29-1 and TRBJ1-1; D might be TRBD1 (5 bases). This CDR3 has 13 amino acids. CDR1 is SQVTM, CDR2 ANQGSEA, per germline. Trimming cost V 5 bases and J 4 bases, with 14 bases left between them. CDR3 residues: CSVSVFGATEAFF. The CDR3 bases are TGCAGCGTTTCCGTATTTGGGGCCACTGAAGCTTTCTTT.

The chain recombines TRBV13 with TRBJ1-1; D unresolved. The CDR3 has 14 residues. Germline CDR1 is PRHDT and CDR2 is FYEKMQ (reference sequence). V was shortened by 0 bases and J by 0 bases, with 5 bases between the two germline ends. This chain's CDR3 is CASSLGSMNTEAFF. CDR3 DNA sequence: TGTGCCAGCAGCTTAGGGAGCATGAACACTGAAGCTTTCTTT.

This clone has a handful of counts. The chain joins TRBV5-1 to TRBJ2-5; weak D call: TRBD1 (7 bases). Trimming left V 0 bases short and J 4 bases short, with 16 bases between. The CDR3 is 16 residues long. Germline assignment: CDR1 SGHRS and CDR2 YFSETQ. Written as DNA, the CDR3 is TGCGCCAGCAGCTTGGCCAGGGGGGCGATATCAGAGACCCAGTACTTC. It encodes CASSLARGAISETQYF.

The V and J genes are TRBV19 and TRBJ1-5, with 7 positions matching TRBD1. Unmatched junction bases numbered 4, after V lost 8 bases and J lost 3 bases. This CDR3 region has 13 residues. Germline V CDR1 and CDR2: LNHDA, SQIVND (reference sequence). The CDR3 sequence: CASADRVNQPQHF. DNA for the CDR3: TGTGCCAGTGCTGACAGGGTCAATCAGCCCCAGCATTTT.

The CDR3 coding sequence is TGTGCCTGGCTGGGACAGGGGTTAACCGGGGAGCTGTTTTTT. This translates into CAWLGQGLTGELFF. The chain uses TRBV30 and TRBJ2-2, with 10 bases that match TRBD1. CDR3 size: 14 residues. J gave up 5 bases and V 5 bases, and 5 bases lay outside the gene matches. Germline V gene sequence: CDR1 GTSNPN, CDR2 SVGIG (reference sequence).

This chain uses TRBV30 with TRBJ1-1; no clear D. Germline values: CDR1 GTSNPN, CDR2 SVGIG (reference sequence). The CDR3 length is 10 residues. Between the trimmed V and J ends, which lost 2 bases and 5 bases, there was a span of 3 bases. This CDR3 reads CAWSRTEAFF. In DNA form, the CDR3 reads TGTGCCTGGAGTCGGACTGAAGCTTTCTTT.

This rearrangement joins TRBV2 to TRBJ2-5, with D tentatively TRBD2 (5 bases). Germline V lookup: CDR1 SNHLY, CDR2 FYNNEI. V lost 11 bases, J lost 5 bases, and 24 bases lay in between. The CDR3 extends over 15 amino acids. The CDR3 DNA reads as TGTGCCTCCCGACGCCCGGGGTCTACTGGGGAGACCCAGTACTTC. Protein sequence: CASRRPGSTGETQYF.

The chain recombines TRBV11-2 with TRBJ1-6, with a tentative D call TRBD1 (6 bases). The CDR3 spans 18 residues. Germline V CDR1 and CDR2: SGHAT, FQNNGV. V lost 2 bases and J lost 3, with 17 bases in between. The CDR3 sequence is CASSLRAPDRFYNSPLHF. The CDR3 DNA is TGTGCCAGCAGCTTACGGGCTCCCGACAGGTTCTATAATTCACCCCTCCACTTT.

The chain combines TRBV5-5 with TRBJ2-1; 8 nucleotides line up with TRBD2. The trim removed 4 bases at V and 8 bases at J, leaving 5 bases unmatched. This CDR3 is 13 amino acids long. Germline V CDR1 and CDR2: SGHKS, YYEKEE (reference sequence). The CDR3 protein is CASSGLALDEQFF. Here the CDR3 DNA reads TGTGCCAGCAGCGGACTAGCCTTAGATGAGCAGTTCTTC. Variable domain in full (rest from reference TRBV5-5 and TRBJ2-1): DAGVTQSPTHLIKTRGQQVTLRCSPISGHKSVSWYQQVLGQGPQFIFQYYEKEERGRGNFPDRFSARQFPNYSSELNVNALLLGDSALYLCASSGLALDEQFFGPGTRLTVL.

The chain recombines TRBV4-1 with TRBJ2-2, with D maybe TRBD2 (5 bases). Germline-derived CDR1 and CDR2 are MGHRA and YSYEKL. The CDR3 runs to 17 residues. V was trimmed by 2 bases and J by 7 bases, leaving 20 bases between them. This CDR3 is CASSQSGSLARNGELFF. The CDR3 DNA sequence: TGCGCCAGCAGCCAATCTGGGAGTCTAGCCCGGAACGGGGAGCTGTTTTTT.

The V call is TRBV30, the J call TRBJ2-2, with 12 bases fitting TRBD2. Germline V gives CDR1 GTSNPN, CDR2 SVGIG (reference sequence). The CDR3 covers 16 residues. The trim removed 3 bases at V and 5 bases at J, leaving 7 bases unmatched. CDR3 in amino acids: CAWRALAGGVTGELFF. The DNA of the CDR3 is TGTGCCTGGAGGGCTCTAGCGGGGGGGGTGACCGGGGAGCTGTTTTTT.